This T cell receptor (beta chain) was identified in a study of blood T cells in healthy people across ages. Study-level findings and limits: Roughly linearly, TCR beta diversity per million T cells fell as age increased. Researchers said unsorted PBMCs prevented a conclusive naive versus antigen-experienced comparison.

Using a J-beta primer mix together with a sample-barcoded 5' primer, a second PCR was run for about 7 to 12 cycles. Each of the cDNA molecules was tagged by a template-switch adaptor with 12 random nucleotides. Via MiXCR, TCRdb re-called the 5' RACE reads, giving one row per CDR3 protein. The top ten clones hold roughly 20% of a sample with about 780,000 distinct CDR3 sequences, around 50% of them seen once. A note on this clonotype: The antigen is unknown.

The TCR comes from a man older than 75 in good health. Material for sequencing was blood.

This chain's CDR3 is CASSVGGGDNEQFF. The CDR3 region has the DNA TGTGCCAGCAGCGTAGGTGGCGGGGACAATGAGCAGTTCTTC. The chain joins TRBV9 to TRBJ2-1; D possibly corresponds to TRBD2 (6 bases). CDR1 and CDR2 from the germline V gene are SGDLS and YYNGEE. Trimming stripped 0 bases from V and 5 bases from J, with 9 bases between. The CDR3 is 14 residues long.